These 3 T cell receptor beta chains share one sample of origin, sequenced in a study of blood T cell repertoires in COVID-19 (TCRdb year 2020). Library generation was performed with the immunoSEQ multiplex PCR assay. TCRdb mirrors the immuneACCESS table, restricted to in-frame sequences. Some clones are absent from its copies; in checked studies, under half trace to an unresolved V gene, and the reason for the others is unknown. Within this sample are 170,000 or so clones, with approximately 81% of them counted one time only. 12% to 15% of the sample is held by the ten biggest clonotypes. The sample consisted of peripheral blood. The receptors shown here come from a man aged 18 to 30 with active or convalescent COVID-19.

A word on this clone: Sequence at one end of the junction differs from germline and may be a read error. The chain couples TRBV5-8 to TRBJ1-6; maybe TRBD1 (5 bases). The CDR3 is made up of 12 amino acids. From germline, CDR1 is SGHTS and CDR2 YDEGEE. The CDR3 DNA is TGTGCCAGCAGTTTGGACCGGTTGGGGCCGAGCTTT. This encodes CASSLDRLGPSF.

Here the CDR3 reads CASSAPNGRGGGYTF. The CDR3 bases are TGTGCCAGCAGCGCACCCAATGGTAGGGGAGGGGGCTACACCTTC. The genes are TRBV7-2 and TRBJ1-2; possibly TRBD1 for D (5 bases). The CDR3 is made up of 15 amino acids. V was trimmed by 5 bases and J by 8 bases, leaving 21 bases between them. Germline V gene data show CDR1 as SGHTA and CDR2 as FQGNSA.

This clone has more than one count but fewer than ten. V gene TRBV6-2 or TRBV6-3 combines with J gene TRBJ2-4, with 10 bases lining up with TRBD1. The CDR3 contains 21 residues. With 2 bases clipped from V and 0 bases from J, the junction kept 16 bases outside the gene matches. CDR1 and CDR2 (germline): MNHEY, SVGEGT. The CDR3 here is CASSYGSEGQGTTLAKNIQYF. CDR3 DNA: TGTGCCAGCAGTTACGGATCAGAGGGACAGGGGACTACCCTAGCCAAAAACATTCAGTACTTC.